One T cell receptor beta chain is described in this entry. Assay: immunoSEQ multiplex PCR; the TCRdb copy retains only in-frame clones and omits some. The table records tens of thousands of clones, approximately 89% of them present only once. The CDR3 runs 17 residues. The V segment lost 4 bases and the J segment 2 bases; nucleotides outside the gene matches: 9. CDR1 LNHDA and CDR2 SQIVND come from the germline V gene (reference sequence). These data belong to a study of blood T cell repertoires in COVID-19. The sample taken for sequencing was peripheral blood. This TCR was sampled from an elderly man with acute or convalescent COVID-19. V gene TRBV19 combines with J gene TRBJ1-5, with 9 bases aligning to TRBD1. CDR3 DNA: TGTGCCAGTAGTAGAACCCGGACAGGGGAAGGCAATCAGCCCCAGCATTTT. It encodes CASSRTRTGEGNQPQHF.